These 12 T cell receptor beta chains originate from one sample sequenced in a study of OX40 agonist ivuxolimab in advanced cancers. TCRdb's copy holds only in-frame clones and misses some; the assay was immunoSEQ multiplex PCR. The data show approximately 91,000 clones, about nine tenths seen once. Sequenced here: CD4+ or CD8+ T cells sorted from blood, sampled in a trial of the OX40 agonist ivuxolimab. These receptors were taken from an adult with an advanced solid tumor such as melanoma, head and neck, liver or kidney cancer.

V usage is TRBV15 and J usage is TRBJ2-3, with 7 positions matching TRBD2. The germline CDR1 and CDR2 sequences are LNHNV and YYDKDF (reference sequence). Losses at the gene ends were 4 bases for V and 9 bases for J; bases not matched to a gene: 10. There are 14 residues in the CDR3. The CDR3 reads CATSTRETVRTQYF. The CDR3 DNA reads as TGTGCCACCAGCACGCGGGAGACAGTGAGGACGCAGTATTTT.

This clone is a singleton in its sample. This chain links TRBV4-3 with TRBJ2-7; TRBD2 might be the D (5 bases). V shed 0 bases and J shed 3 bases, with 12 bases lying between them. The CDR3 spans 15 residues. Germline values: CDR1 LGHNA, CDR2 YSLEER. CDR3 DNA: TGCGCCAGCAGCCAAGATCTGTCCGGGAACTACGAGCAGTACTTC. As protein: CASSQDLSGNYEQYF.

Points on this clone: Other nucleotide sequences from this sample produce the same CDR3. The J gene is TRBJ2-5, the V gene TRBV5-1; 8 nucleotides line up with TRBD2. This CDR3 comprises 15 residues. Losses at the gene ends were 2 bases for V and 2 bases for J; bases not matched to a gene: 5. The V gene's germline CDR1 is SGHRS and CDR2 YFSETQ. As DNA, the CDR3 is TGCGCCAGCAGCTTACAGGGACTAGGGCAAGAGACCCAGTACTTC. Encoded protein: CASSLQGLGQETQYF.

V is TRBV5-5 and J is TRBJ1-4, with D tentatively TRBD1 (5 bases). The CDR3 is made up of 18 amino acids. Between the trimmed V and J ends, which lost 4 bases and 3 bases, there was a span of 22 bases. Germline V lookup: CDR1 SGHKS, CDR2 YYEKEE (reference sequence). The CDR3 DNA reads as TGTGCCAGCAGCATAGCGTGGGGGTCGACGCAGGCTAATGAAAAACTGTTTTTT. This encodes CASSIAWGSTQANEKLFF.

CDR3 sequence (DNA): TGTGCCAGCTCACCATTTAGCGGGGCCGGGGAGCTGTTTTTT. Its protein product is CASSPFSGAGELFF. V usage is TRBV18 and J usage is TRBJ2-2; 8 nucleotides line up with TRBD2. V lost 2 bases to trimming and J lost 6 bases; unmatched junction nucleotides: 2. Per the germline V gene, CDR1 is KGHSH and CDR2 is LQKENI. This CDR3 region has 14 residues.

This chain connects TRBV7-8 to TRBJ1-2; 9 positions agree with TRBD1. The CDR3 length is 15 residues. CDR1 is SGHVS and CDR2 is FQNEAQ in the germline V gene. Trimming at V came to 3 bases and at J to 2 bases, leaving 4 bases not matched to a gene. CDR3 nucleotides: TGTGCCAGCAGCTTTAAAACAGGGGGCAACTATGGCTACACCTTC. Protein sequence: CASSFKTGGNYGYTF.

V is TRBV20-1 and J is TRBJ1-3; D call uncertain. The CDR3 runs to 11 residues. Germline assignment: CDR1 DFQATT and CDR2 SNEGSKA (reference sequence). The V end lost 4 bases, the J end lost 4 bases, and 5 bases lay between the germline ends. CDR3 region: CSAKSGNTIYF. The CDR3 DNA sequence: TGCAGTGCTAAATCAGGAAACACCATATATTTT.

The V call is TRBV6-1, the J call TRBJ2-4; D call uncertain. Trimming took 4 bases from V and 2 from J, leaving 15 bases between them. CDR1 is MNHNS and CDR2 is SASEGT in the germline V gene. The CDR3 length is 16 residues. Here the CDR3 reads CASSARPAASKNIQYF. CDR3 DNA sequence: TGTGCCAGCAGTGCCCGACCGGCGGCCTCCAAAAACATTCAGTACTTC.

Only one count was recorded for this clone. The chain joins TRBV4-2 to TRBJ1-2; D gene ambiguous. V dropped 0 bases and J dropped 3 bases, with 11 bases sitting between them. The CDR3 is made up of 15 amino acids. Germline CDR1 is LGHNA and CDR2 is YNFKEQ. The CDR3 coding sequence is TGTGCCAGCAGCCAAGAGCACCCACCTCACTATGGCTACACCTTC. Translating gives CASSQEHPPHYGYTF.

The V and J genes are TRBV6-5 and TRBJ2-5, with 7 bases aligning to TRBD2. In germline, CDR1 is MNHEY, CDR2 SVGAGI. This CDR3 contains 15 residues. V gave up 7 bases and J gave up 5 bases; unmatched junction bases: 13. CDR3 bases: TGTGCCAGCATGTCTAGCGGTGTGGGGGGGGAGACCCAGTACTTC. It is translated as CASMSSGVGGETQYF.

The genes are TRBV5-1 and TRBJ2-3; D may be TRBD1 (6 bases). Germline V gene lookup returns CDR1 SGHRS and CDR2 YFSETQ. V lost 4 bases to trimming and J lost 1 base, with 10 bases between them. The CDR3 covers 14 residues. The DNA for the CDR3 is TGCGCCAGCAGCCAGGACAGAGGCACAGATACGCAGTATTTT. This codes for CASSQDRGTDTQYF.

The CDR3 sequence: CASSRGVASGGASDTQYF. The CDR3 nucleotides are TGTGCCAGCAGCCGAGGGGTGGCTAGCGGGGGGGCGTCAGATACGCAGTATTTT. V is TRBV11-2 and J is TRBJ2-3, with 12 nucleotides matching TRBD2. V lost 5 bases and J lost 4; bases outside the gene matches: 13. The germline V gene encodes CDR1 SGHAT and CDR2 FQNNGV. The CDR3 extends over 18 amino acids.